The sequence of this T cell receptor (beta chain) was determined in a study of cytomegalovirus exposure and HLA in healthy donors. The CDR3 is made up of 14 amino acids. V gave up 0 bases and J gave up 1 base, with 7 bases separating them. The V gene's germline CDR1 is SGHNT and CDR2 YYREEE (reference sequence). Some clones are missing from TCRdb's copy, which holds only in-frame ones; the method was immunoSEQ multiplex PCR. The repertoire has over 250,000 clones, 65% to 90% of them found once; the top ten carry roughly 0.99%. The TCR sequence derives from a woman under 30 in good health and CMV-seronegative. Sequencing used PBMCs. V usage is TRBV5-4 and J usage is TRBJ1-1; no reliable D call. The CDR3 region has the DNA TGTGCCAGCAGCTTGGGAGGTCCGAACACTGAAGCTTTCTTT. Amino acids: CASSLGGPNTEAFF.